The 18 T cell receptor beta chains listed next were all sequenced from one sample in a study of T cell clonotyping in hematopoietic cell transplantation. Only in-frame clones appear in the TCRdb table, and some are missing; sequencing was by immunoSEQ multiplex PCR. The sample consists of tens of thousands of clones, 85% of them appearing once. This sample's time point: recipient sample about 28 days before transplant, after cytoreduction. The starting material was peripheral blood mononuclear cells, obtained before stem cell transplant. These TCRs come from a man aged 55-75 years with acute myeloid leukemia. Some clones in this sample may be carry-over from other donors' samples.

The rearrangement links TRBV19 to TRBJ1-1; D is possibly TRBD1 (6 bases). Trimming cost V 0 bases and J 0 bases, with 14 bases left between them. The CDR3 runs to 17 residues. Germline V gene lookup returns CDR1 LNHDA and CDR2 SQIVND (reference sequence). DNA of the CDR3: TGTGCCAGTAGTATAGATCGGGCAGGGGTCCTGAACACTGAAGCTTTCTTT. It specifies CASSIDRAGVLNTEAFF.

This CDR3 is CASSLGDLANWYF. The CDR3 DNA is TGTGCCAGCAGCTTAGGGGACCTAGCAAATTGGTACTTC. This sequence joins TRBV7-9 and TRBJ2-7, with D perhaps matching TRBD1 or TRBD2 (5 bases each). Germline V gene data show CDR1 as SEHNR and CDR2 as FQNEAQ (reference sequence). Deletions cut 1 base from V and 12 bases from J, with 16 bases between. The CDR3 is 13 amino acids.

The chain combines TRBV7-9 with TRBJ1-6; a weak D match, TRBD1 (6 bases). CDR3 length: 17 residues. V was shortened by 3 bases and J by 7 bases, with 19 bases between the two germline ends. Germline V gene data show CDR1 as SEHNR and CDR2 as FQNEAQ (reference sequence). The CDR3 DNA reads TGTGCCAGCAGCTTGGACCTTGGACAGTTACACAATTCACCCCTCCACTTT. Translated, it gives CASSLDLGQLHNSPLHF. Using reference TRBV7-9 and TRBJ1-6 for the parts outside the CDR3, the full variable domain is DTGVSQNPRHKITKRGQNVTFRCDPISEHNRLYWYRQTLGQGPEFLTYFQNEAQLEKSRLLSDRFSAERPKGSFSTLEIQRTEQGDSAMYLCASSLDLGQLHNSPLHFGNGTRLTVT.

This rearrangement joins TRBV29-1 to TRBJ1-1; D not certain. Germline V lookup: CDR1 SQVTM, CDR2 ANQGSEA. There are 12 residues in the CDR3. V shed 4 bases and J shed 10 bases, with 16 bases lying between them. CDR3 amino acids: CSVVSGHDRAFF. DNA for the CDR3: TGCAGCGTTGTTTCGGGTCACGATCGAGCTTTCTTT.

The chain is built from TRBV5-1 and TRBJ2-7; 14 bases are shared with TRBD2. CDR1 and CDR2 from the germline V gene are SGHRS and YFSETQ. After removal of 5 bases from V and 3 bases from J, the junction contained 4 bases not matched to a gene. This CDR3 region has 15 residues. CDR3 sequence (DNA): TGCGCCAGCAGGCGGACTAGCGGGGGGAACTACGAGCAGTACTTC. Protein: CASRRTSGGNYEQYF.

This sequence joins TRBV14 and TRBJ1-1; D gene unclear. Germline V CDR1 and CDR2: SGHDN, FVKESK. V was cut by 5 bases and J by 6 bases, with 13 bases left in between. CDR3 length: 13 amino acids. CDR3 protein: CASSKSALSEAFF. The CDR3 region has the DNA TGTGCCAGCAGCAAAAGTGCGCTCTCTGAAGCTTTCTTT.

This clone was detected only a few times. V is TRBV28 and J is TRBJ1-4, with D possibly being TRBD1 (6 bases). This CDR3 spans 16 amino acids. Trimming left V 5 bases short and J 7 bases short, with 20 bases between. In germline, CDR1 is MDHEN, CDR2 SYDVKM. For the CDR3, the DNA is TGTGCCAGCAGTACCCCTTTGGGGGGAGGGGGTGAAAAACTGTTTTTT. Translated: CASSTPLGGGGEKLFF. Based on the CDR3 plus reference TRBV28 and TRBJ1-4, the full variable domain is DVKVTQSSRYLVKRTGEKVFLECVQDMDHENMFWYRQDPGLGLRLIYFSYDVKMKEKGDIPEGYSVSREKKERFSLILESASTNQTSMYLCASSTPLGGGGEKLFFGSGTQLSVL.

The chain combines TRBV5-6 with TRBJ2-7; TRBD2 is a possible D gene (5 bases). Trimming removed 0 bases at V and 2 bases at J, with 18 bases between. The CDR3 is 17 amino acids. Germline CDR1 is SGHDT and CDR2 is YYEEEE. The chain's CDR3 is CASSLAGGGPIPYEQYF. The CDR3 bases are TGTGCCAGCAGCTTGGCCGGCGGCGGGCCCATCCCCTACGAGCAGTACTTC. Complete variable domain (other parts from reference TRBV5-6 and TRBJ2-7): DAGVTQSPTHLIKTRGQQVTLRCSPKSGHDTVSWYQQALGQGPQFIFQYYEEEERQRGNFPDRFSGHQFPNYSSELNVNALLLGDSALYLCASSLAGGGPIPYEQYFGPGTRLTVT.

The chain has TRBV14 and TRBJ1-2; no definite D call. Germline V gene data show CDR1 as SGHDN and CDR2 as FVKESK. V was pared by 1 base and J by 7 bases, with 16 bases between. This CDR3 has 15 amino acids. CDR3 in amino acids: CASSQVVGPDGGYTF. The DNA for the CDR3 is TGTGCCAGCAGCCAAGTGGTAGGACCGGACGGTGGCTACACCTTC.

CDR3 in DNA: TGTGCCAGCAGGCTCGAGACAGGGAAAAACATTCAGTACTTC. This codes for CASRLETGKNIQYF. The V call is TRBV28, the J call TRBJ2-4; 7 bases fit TRBD1. The junction had 6 bases not matched to a gene; V was cut back by 6 bases and J by 4 bases. The CDR3 runs 14 residues. Germline CDR1 reads MDHEN; CDR2 reads SYDVKM.

The chain recombines TRBV28 with TRBJ1-6; D might be TRBD1 (5 bases). From germline, CDR1 is MDHEN and CDR2 SYDVKM. Trimming removed 5 bases from V and 7 bases from J, with 15 bases in between. The CDR3 has 15 residues. The CDR3 is CASSGGEGLNSPLHF. As DNA, the CDR3 is TGTGCCAGCAGTGGGGGGGAGGGTTTGAATTCACCCCTCCACTTT.

This clone was counted only a few times. The CDR3 nucleotides read TGTGCCAGCAGTTACTCGAGCCCAAACTATGGCTACACCTTC. Amino acids: CASSYSSPNYGYTF. The chain uses TRBV6-5 and TRBJ1-2; D is ambiguous. The germline V and J ends were trimmed by 0 bases and 2 bases, with 7 bases remaining between them. CDR3 length: 14 residues. Germline V gives CDR1 MNHEY, CDR2 SVGAGI.

This clone has a single count. V is TRBV28 and J is TRBJ2-3; D possibly corresponds to TRBD1 (5 bases). The CDR3 sequence is 18 residues long. V was clipped by 5 bases and J by 2 bases, with 23 bases between them. CDR1 and CDR2 (germline): MDHEN, SYDVKM. The CDR3: CASSGRPRDGANTDTQYF. CDR3 DNA: TGTGCCAGCAGTGGACGGCCAAGGGATGGGGCTAACACAGATACGCAGTATTTT.

The V call is TRBV9, the J call TRBJ1-1, with D maybe TRBD1 (5 bases). The CDR3 contains 14 residues. Trimming pared 4 bases from V and 5 bases from J, leaving 15 bases between. Germline values: CDR1 SGDLS, CDR2 YYNGEE. In nucleotides, the CDR3 is TGTGCCAGCAGCCCGGACATCCGGAGGACTGAAGCTTTCTTT. This encodes CASSPDIRRTEAFF.

The rearrangement links TRBV7-8 to TRBJ2-7, with 7 bases aligning to TRBD1. The length of the CDR3 is 15 residues. V shed 5 bases, J shed 4 bases, and the junction held 11 bases outside the gene matches. The germline V gene has CDR1 SGHVS and CDR2 FQNEAQ. CDR3 loop: CASSPRDSGRYEQYF. The DNA for the CDR3 is TGTGCCAGCAGCCCCCGGGACAGCGGAAGATACGAGCAGTACTTC.

This clone was counted between two and nine times. The J gene is TRBJ1-5, the V gene TRBV5-4; TRBD1 might be the D (6 bases). The length of the CDR3 is 14 residues. The germline CDR1 and CDR2 sequences are SGHNT and YYREEE (reference sequence). Trimming pared 4 bases from V and 11 bases from J, leaving 19 bases between. The DNA of the CDR3 is TGTGCCAGCAGCAGTGCAGGGGCTCGGGGGTCCCAGCATTTT. It specifies CASSSAGARGSQHF.

The CDR3 protein is CASSFAGNTDTQYF. CDR3 coding DNA: TGTGCCAGCAGCTTCGCCGGGAACACAGATACGCAGTATTTT. The chain links TRBV7-9 to TRBJ2-3; maybe TRBD2 (5 bases). V shed 3 bases and J shed 2 bases, with 9 bases lying between them. Germline CDR1 SEHNR, CDR2 FQNEAQ (reference sequence). The CDR3 spans 14 residues. The variable domain in full, completed from reference TRBV7-9 and TRBJ2-3, reads DTGVSQNPRHKITKRGQNVTFRCDPISEHNRLYWYRQTLGQGPEFLTYFQNEAQLEKSRLLSDRFSAERPKGSFSTLEIQRTEQGDSAMYLCASSFAGNTDTQYFGPGTRLTVL.

This clone was counted only a few times. The CDR3 loop reads CASSKTGNYGYTF. The CDR3 DNA reads TGTGCCAGCAGCAAAACTGGGAACTATGGCTACACCTTC. The chain carries TRBV7-2 and TRBJ1-2; D remains unclear. The CDR3 runs 13 residues. Looked up from germline, CDR1 is SGHTA and CDR2 is FQGNSA. Deletions cut 5 bases from V and 2 bases from J, with 9 bases between.